The 18 T cell receptor beta chains below all came from one sample that was sequenced in a study of beta chain features in type 1 diabetes. Every bit of the isolated RNA underwent reverse transcription, so sequencing read expressed TCRB transcripts. Assay used: immunoSEQ multiplex PCR; TCRdb lists only in-frame clones, some missing. The data show hundreds of thousands of clones, roughly 13% seen once. The source material was naive CD4+ T cells from blood. The receptors originated from a man between 18 and 29 years old in good health.

This clone has only a few counts. The chain combines TRBV28 with TRBJ2-7; D is undetermined. This CDR3 has 13 residues. V was shortened by 3 bases and J by 3 bases, with 9 bases between the two germline ends. The germline V gene has CDR1 MDHEN and CDR2 SYDVKM. The CDR3 DNA is TGTGCCAGCAGTTTTAGCCCAAACTACGAGCAGTACTTC. This sequence encodes CASSFSPNYEQYF.

The chain joins TRBV4-3 to TRBJ1-5; 7 bases are shared with TRBD1. The germline gives CDR1 LGHNA, CDR2 YSLEER. This CDR3 has 17 amino acids. Germline trimming cut 0 bases from V and 3 bases from J; bases unmatched to any gene: 8. CDR3 nucleotides: TGCGCCAGCAGCCAAGATTGGGGCCAGGGGGTCAATCAGCCCCAGCATTTT. Its translation: CASSQDWGQGVNQPQHF.

This clone was seen more than once but under ten times. V and J are TRBV7-6 and TRBJ1-5, with D hard to call. The germline CDR1 and CDR2 sequences are SGHVS and FNYEAQ. V lost 5 bases to trimming and J lost 3 bases, with 8 bases between them. CDR3 size: 13 residues. CDR3 coding DNA: TGTGCCAGCAGCACACAGTTCAATCAGCCCCAGCATTTT. It translates to CASSTQFNQPQHF.

The genes are TRBV13 and TRBJ2-7; 8 nucleotides line up with TRBD1. J lost 6 bases, V lost 4 bases, and 14 bases had no gene match. In germline, CDR1 is PRHDT, CDR2 FYEKMQ (reference sequence). CDR3 length equals 16 residues. The CDR3 DNA reads TGTGCCAGCAGCTCTGACCTCAGGGGGCGTAGGTTCGAGCAGTACTTC. This translates into CASSSDLRGRRFEQYF.

The chain couples TRBV14 to TRBJ2-3; 8 nucleotides line up with TRBD2. V trimming: 0 bases; J trimming: 5 bases; junction bases outside the gene matches: 7. Germline V gene sequence: CDR1 SGHDN, CDR2 FVKESK. This CDR3 contains 16 residues. The CDR3 nucleotides are TGTGCCAGCAGCCAAGATCGTTTCCTAGCGGGAGATACGCAGTATTTT. It translates to CASSQDRFLAGDTQYF.

This clone occurred a few times. The DNA for the CDR3 is TGTGCCAGCAAGCCAGGGGGCTACGGCTACACCTTC. It encodes CASKPGGYGYTF. The genes are TRBV28 and TRBJ1-2; 8 bases agree with TRBD1. Trimming cost V 7 bases and J 8 bases; bases outside gene matches: 6. The germline gives CDR1 MDHEN, CDR2 SYDVKM. There are 12 residues in the CDR3.

This clone was seen more than once but under ten times. V and J are TRBV5-5 and TRBJ2-2; D is perhaps TRBD1 (7 bases). Germline V lookup: CDR1 SGHKS, CDR2 YYEKEE (reference sequence). CDR3 length: 14 amino acids. Trimming took 3 bases from V and 5 from J, leaving 11 bases between them. This CDR3 reads CASSWQGGTGELFF. CDR3 DNA sequence: TGTGCCAGCAGCTGGCAGGGGGGAACCGGGGAGCTGTTTTTT.

There are a few counts of this clone. The CDR3 coding sequence is TGTGCCAGTAACATGGCTGGCTACGAGCAGTACTTC. As protein: CASNMAGYEQYF. The chain combines TRBV19 with TRBJ2-7; D is unclear. This CDR3 is built from 12 residues. V gave up 7 bases and J gave up 3 bases, with 10 bases separating them. CDR1 and CDR2 (germline): LNHDA, SQIVND (reference sequence).

This clone was seen a few times. The chain carries TRBV7-3 and TRBJ2-3; 10 bases align to TRBD1. Germline CDR1 reads SGHTA; CDR2 reads FQGTGA. Trimming cost V 5 bases and J 3 bases; bases outside gene matches: 5. The CDR3 has 15 residues. CDR3: CASSTSGQGTDTQYF. The CDR3 DNA reads TGTGCCAGCAGCACCTCGGGACAGGGGACAGATACGCAGTATTTT.

In this sample, this clone turned up a few times. The chain employs TRBV18 and TRBJ2-1; D might be TRBD1 (6 bases). Looked up from germline, CDR1 is KGHSH and CDR2 is LQKENI. Trimming took off 3 bases at V and 6 bases at J, with 18 bases between the two ends. This CDR3 contains 16 residues. CDR3 DNA sequence: TGTGCCAGCTCACCCCCCGGCTCCCCCAGGGGCAATGAGCAGTTCTTC. It translates to CASSPPGSPRGNEQFF. Complete variable domain (other parts from reference TRBV18 and TRBJ2-1): NAGVMQNPRHLVRRRGQEARLRCSPMKGHSHVYWYRQLPEEGLKFMVYLQKENIIDESGMPKERFSAEFPKEGPSILRIQQVVRGDSAAYFCASSPPGSPRGNEQFFGPGTRLTVL.

This clone was detected only a few times. The genes are TRBV30 and TRBJ1-5; 7 positions agree with TRBD1. CDR3 size: 13 residues. The V gene end was trimmed by 4 bases and the J gene end by 4 bases; junction bases not matched to a gene: 4. Per germline, CDR1 GTSNPN and CDR2 SVGIG (reference sequence). Here the CDR3 DNA reads TGTGCCTGGACTCAGGGGGGAAATCAGCCCCAGCATTTT. Translating it yields CAWTQGGNQPQHF.

The chain employs TRBV5-8 and TRBJ1-4, with 10 nucleotides matching TRBD1. The CDR3 has 13 amino acids. V gave up 7 bases and J gave up 7 bases; unmatched junction bases: 4. CDR1 is SGHTS, CDR2 YDEGEE, per germline. The CDR3 is CASPRTGGEKLFF. The CDR3 nucleotides are TGTGCCAGCCCCAGGACAGGGGGTGAAAAACTGTTTTTT.

There are a few counts of this clone. The chain carries TRBV7-2 and TRBJ2-2; 11 bases are shared with TRBD2. The CDR3 totals 17 residues. From germline, CDR1 is SGHTA and CDR2 FQGNSA. The trim removed 5 bases at V and 6 bases at J, leaving 11 bases unmatched. The CDR3 DNA follows: TGTGCCAGCAGCCCCGTTACTAGCGGGAGTTTCTCCGGGGAGCTGTTTTTT. It translates to CASSPVTSGSFSGELFF.

Here the CDR3 DNA reads TGTGCCTGGAGTGGTCTACAGGAAGGTGGCTACACCTTC. Its protein is CAWSGLQEGGYTF. J is TRBJ1-2 and V is TRBV30, with a possible D match to TRBD1 (5 bases). From germline, CDR1 is GTSNPN and CDR2 SVGIG (reference sequence). The V end was cut by 1 base, the J end by 7 bases, with 13 bases between. CDR3 size: 13 residues.

This clone has a handful of counts. This chain links TRBV5-1 with TRBJ2-3; 8 bases line up with TRBD1. Trimming removed 4 bases from V and 6 bases from J; junction bases left unmatched: 7. Germline CDR1 is SGHRS and CDR2 is YFSETQ. The CDR3 is 14 amino acids. The CDR3 here is CASSPQGVWDTQYF. CDR3 sequence (DNA): TGCGCCAGCAGCCCACAGGGGGTATGGGATACGCAGTATTTT.

The table lists this clone with a few counts. CDR3 coding DNA: TGTGCCAGCAGCCCCCCGGCCGGGACTAGCGTGATGGAGACCCAGTACTTC. Its translation is CASSPPAGTSVMETQYF. The chain employs TRBV5-4 and TRBJ2-5, with 10 bases identical to TRBD2. J lost 5 bases, V lost 4 bases, and 14 bases had no gene match. CDR1 is SGHNT and CDR2 is YYREEE in the germline V gene (reference sequence). The CDR3 is made up of 17 amino acids.

This clone showed up just a few times. J is TRBJ2-5 and V is TRBV29-1; 9 positions match TRBD2. There are 13 residues in the CDR3. CDR1 is SQVTM, CDR2 ANQGSEA, per germline. Trimming cost V 4 bases and J 3 bases; bases outside gene matches: 3. The CDR3 DNA reads as TGCAGCGTTGTGGTAGCGGGAGAAGAGACCCAGTACTTC. Protein sequence: CSVVVAGEETQYF.

In its sample, this clone was seen a few times. The chain has TRBV7-2 and TRBJ2-7, with 12 bases matching TRBD1. V lost 4 bases, J lost 5 bases, and 6 bases stayed unmatched. Per the germline V gene, CDR1 is SGHTA and CDR2 is FQGNSA. The CDR3 runs 15 residues. The CDR3 spells CASSSPGQGADEQYF. For the CDR3, the DNA is TGTGCCAGCAGCTCCCCGGGACAGGGGGCCGACGAGCAGTACTTC.